This TCR beta chain was observed in a study of response to subunit inactivated influenza vaccine. Whole-study findings and limits: A suggestion made by the authors is that each seasonal influenza vaccination recruits few new T cells.

This clonotype has more than one count but fewer than ten. Antigen unknown. The V gene lost 9 bases and the J gene lost 2 bases, with 19 bases spanning the gap. CDR3 length: 15 residues. Germline CDR1 is SNHLY and CDR2 is FYNNEI. TCRdb recomputed calls from the RT-PCR reads with MiXCR, one row per CDR3 protein. The sample lists about 800,000 distinct CDR3 sequences, around 21% occurring once. The clonotype originates from a man aged 45-65 years who received an inactivated influenza vaccine. The input for sequencing was PBMCs from blood, taken more than 4 days after vaccination. The chain recombines TRBV2 with TRBJ2-5; the D gene is possibly TRBD1 (5 bases). The CDR3 nucleotides read TGTGCCAGTAGAGTCGCTAGGACAAAGCAAGAGACCCAGTACTTC. Its protein is CASRVARTKQETQYF.